What follows are 27 T cell receptor beta chains derived from one specimen sequenced in a study of CD8+CD57+ T cells in acquired aplastic anemia. Patients selected for sequencing had displayed CD8+CD57+ cell expansion by flow cytometry. The template for TCR beta VDJ and CDR3 sequence profiling was genomic DNA. TCRdb passed the reads through MiXCR, listing each CDR3 protein once. This sample yields hundreds of thousands of distinct CDR3 sequences, of which around 30% are seen a single time; approximately 0.82% belongs to the top ten. The material sequenced was sorted CD4+, CD8+, or CD8+CD57+ T cells (not recorded which) from PBMCs. Source of these receptors: a human donor with aplastic anemia.

The chain is built from TRBV30 and TRBJ1-2, with 8 nucleotides matching TRBD1. V shed 1 base, J shed 0 bases, and the junction held 1 base outside the gene matches. CDR3 size: 14 residues. Germline V CDR1 and CDR2: GTSNPN, SVGIG (reference sequence). CDR3 amino acids: CAWSAGGSNYGYTF. The DNA for the CDR3 is TGTGCCTGGAGTGCAGGGGGCTCTAACTATGGCTACACCTTC.

The chain combines TRBV3-1 with TRBJ2-5; D not resolved. V was shortened by 0 bases and J by 5 bases, with 13 bases between the two germline ends. There are 15 residues in the CDR3. Germline V lookup: CDR1 LGHDT, CDR2 YNNKEL (reference sequence). The CDR3 loop reads CASSQDIGYVETQYF. In DNA, the CDR3 is TGTGCCAGCAGCCAAGATATAGGGTATGTGGAGACCCAGTACTTC.

In this sample, this clonotype turned up many times. For the CDR3, the DNA is TGTGCCAGTAGTATGAACGGCGGGGAAAAACTGTTTTTT. It translates to CASSMNGGEKLFF. The rearrangement uses TRBV19 and TRBJ1-4, with D hard to call. V was pared by 3 bases and J by 8 bases, with 10 bases between. This CDR3 contains 13 residues. CDR1 and CDR2 from the germline V gene are LNHDA and SQIVND (reference sequence).

V usage is TRBV15 and J usage is TRBJ1-2; 7 nucleotides agree with TRBD1. This CDR3 spans 16 amino acids. With 6 bases clipped from V and 3 bases from J, the junction kept 13 bases outside the gene matches. Germline V lookup: CDR1 LNHNV, CDR2 YYDKDF (reference sequence). DNA of the CDR3: TGTGCCACCAGTGGCCAGGGGGTAGCTCACGACTATGGCTACACCTTC. Protein: CATSGQGVAHDYGYTF.

This clonotype was recorded many times. The chain is built from TRBV29-1 and TRBJ1-1, with no clear D. The germline V gene has CDR1 SQVTM and CDR2 ANQGSEA. V gave up 7 bases and J gave up 0 bases, with 12 bases separating them. The CDR3 is made up of 13 amino acids. The CDR3 sequence is CSGSISMNTEAFF. The DNA of the CDR3 is TGCAGCGGCAGTATTTCTATGAACACTGAAGCTTTCTTT. The whole variable domain, remainder taken from reference TRBV29-1 and TRBJ1-1, is SAVISQKPSRDICQRGTSLTIQCQVDSQVTMMFWYRQQPGQSLTLIATANQGSEATYESGFVIDKFPISRPNLTFSTLTVSNMSPEDSSIYLCSGSISMNTEAFFGQGTRLTVV.

This chain links TRBV10-2 with TRBJ1-2; TRBD1 might be the D (6 bases). CDR1 and CDR2 from the germline V gene are WSHSY and SAAADI. The CDR3 runs to 15 residues. Trimming removed 4 bases at V and 4 bases at J, with 16 bases between. CDR3 nucleotide sequence: TGCGCCAGCAGTGTAAGGGATAGGGGGAGCTATGGCTACACCTTC. Its protein is CASSVRDRGSYGYTF.

The rearrangement uses TRBV6-1 and TRBJ1-5; TRBD1 matches at 7 bases. Germline values: CDR1 MNHNS, CDR2 SASEGT. The CDR3 totals 18 residues. After removal of 6 bases from V and 1 base from J, the junction contained 15 bases not matched to a gene. The CDR3 sequence is CASSRKPPGQPSNQPQHF. DNA of the CDR3: TGTGCCAGCAGCAGGAAACCCCCGGGACAGCCAAGCAATCAGCCCCAGCATTTT.

This clonotype showed up many times. The chain recombines TRBV2 with TRBJ1-5; TRBD1 agrees at 9 bases. The length of the CDR3 is 15 residues. The V and J ends lost 5 bases and 1 base, in that order; junction bases with no gene match: 3. Per germline, CDR1 SNHLY and CDR2 FYNNEI. CDR3 loop: CASSPDRGSNQPQHF. In nucleotides, the CDR3 is TGTGCCAGCAGTCCGGACAGGGGAAGCAATCAGCCCCAGCATTTT.

This clonotype was seen many times. CDR3 in amino acids: CAIKTSGRDNEQFF. CDR3 DNA: TGTGCCATCAAGACTAGCGGGAGAGACAATGAGCAGTTCTTC. The chain combines TRBV10-3 with TRBJ2-1; 12 nucleotides match TRBD2. The length of the CDR3 is 14 residues. The V gene's germline CDR1 is ENHRY and CDR2 SYGVKD. The V gene end was trimmed by 7 bases and the J gene end by 5 bases; junction bases not matched to a gene: 3.

This clonotype was detected many times. The rearrangement uses TRBV19 and TRBJ1-3; D not resolved. V was clipped by 4 bases and J by 0 bases, with 7 bases between them. Germline assignment: CDR1 LNHDA and CDR2 SQIVND (reference sequence). The CDR3 consists of 14 residues. CDR3 loop: CASSRSRSGNTIYF. The DNA for the CDR3 is TGTGCCAGTAGTAGGTCCCGCTCTGGAAACACCATATATTTT.

A remark on this clonotype: A much larger clone is a single base away; this may be a read error. Likely a read error: the CDR3 ends without its conserved phenylalanine or tryptophan. The chain recombines TRBV10-3 with TRBJ1-6; 8 nucleotides align to TRBD1. This CDR3 spans 13 amino acids. Germline loops: CDR1 ENHRY, CDR2 SYGVKD. The CDR3 DNA follows: TGTGCCAGCAGTGAGACAGGGGCCCTACCCCTCCACTCT. Translating it yields CASSETGALPLHS.

This clonotype was observed many times. This sequence joins TRBV7-3 and TRBJ2-7, with 9 bases fitting TRBD2. The trim removed 2 bases at V and 7 bases at J, leaving 9 bases unmatched. The CDR3 covers 15 residues. CDR1 is SGHTA, CDR2 FQGTGA, per germline. The CDR3: CASSLAGGLPGEQYF. The CDR3 bases are TGTGCCAGCAGCTTAGCGGGGGGGCTCCCAGGGGAGCAGTACTTC.

This clonotype has more than one count but fewer than ten. This chain links TRBV20-1 with TRBJ1-5, with D tentatively TRBD1 (5 bases). This CDR3 is 15 amino acids long. The germline V gene encodes CDR1 DFQATT and CDR2 SNEGSKA (reference sequence). V was shortened by 3 bases and J by 7 bases, with 19 bases between the two germline ends. CDR3 coding DNA: TGCAGTGCTAGTTTGTCGCGAGGGGTTGGGCAGCCCCAGCATTTT. Its translation: CSASLSRGVGQPQHF.

This chain joins TRBV7-2 and TRBJ2-5; the match to TRBD1 covers 7 bases. The CDR3 consists of 16 residues. The germline V gene encodes CDR1 SGHTA and CDR2 FQGNSA. J lost 2 bases, V lost 5 bases, and 11 bases had no gene match. The DNA for the CDR3 is TGTGCCAGCAGCCCACAACCGGGACAGATACAAGAGACCCAGTACTTC. Amino acid sequence: CASSPQPGQIQETQYF.

This clonotype was seen ten or more times. V and J are TRBV9 and TRBJ1-2; 7 nucleotides match TRBD1. Germline values: CDR1 SGDLS, CDR2 YYNGEE. CDR3 length: 17 residues. J was trimmed by 5 bases and V by 0 bases; bases with no gene match: 13. The CDR3 sequence is CASSVDTGAIGGYGYTF. CDR3 DNA: TGTGCCAGCAGCGTAGATACAGGGGCCATAGGGGGGTATGGCTACACCTTC.

Concerning this clonotype itself: A much larger clone differs from this one at a single base, so this may be a read error. The rearrangement links TRBV4-2 to TRBJ2-1; TRBD2 matches 9 bases. CDR3 size: 16 residues. The germline V gene has CDR1 LGHNA and CDR2 YNFKEQ. The CDR3 loop reads CASSQLAGGTYDEQFF. CDR3 nucleotides: TGTGCCAGCAGCCAACTTGCGGGAGGGACCTACGATGAGCAGTTCTTC.

The chain carries TRBV20-1 and TRBJ1-6; the D gene is possibly TRBD1 (6 bases). Trimming cost V 1 base and J 7 bases, with 14 bases left between them. Germline assignment: CDR1 DFQATT and CDR2 SNEGSKA (reference sequence). CDR3 length equals 15 residues. CDR3 region: CSARATKGENSPLHF. DNA for the CDR3: TGCAGTGCTAGAGCTACAAAGGGGGAGAATTCACCCCTCCACTTT.

This clonotype came up many times. The J gene is TRBJ1-5, the V gene TRBV2, with D perhaps TRBD1 (6 bases). There are 13 residues in the CDR3. Germline V lookup: CDR1 SNHLY, CDR2 FYNNEI. V was clipped by 10 bases and J by 2 bases, with 12 bases between them. The CDR3 region is CATKGGGNQPQHF. Here the CDR3 DNA reads TGTGCCACCAAGGGGGGCGGCAATCAGCCCCAGCATTTT.

The chain joins TRBV6-1 to TRBJ1-5, with 7 bases aligning to TRBD1. The CDR3 runs 13 residues. The junction had 3 bases not matched to a gene; V was cut back by 6 bases and J by 4 bases. The V gene's germline CDR1 is MNHNS and CDR2 SASEGT. The CDR3 sequence: CASRGQTNQPQHF. DNA for the CDR3: TGTGCCAGCAGGGGACAGACAAATCAGCCCCAGCATTTT.

In its sample, this clonotype was seen a few times. The rearrangement uses TRBV30 and TRBJ1-1; D uncertain. This CDR3 has 10 residues. CDR1 and CDR2 from the germline V gene are GTSNPN and SVGIG (reference sequence). The V gene lost 6 bases and the J gene lost 4 bases, with 6 bases spanning the gap. In DNA form, the CDR3 reads TGTGCCTGCGAGGGCACTGAAGCTTTCTTT. Amino acid sequence: CACEGTEAFF.

This clonotype has more than one count but fewer than ten. Compared with germline, one end of the junction differs, possibly owing to a read error. CDR3 sequence reads: CASSQVSGILPAGQYF. CDR3 in DNA: TGTGCCAGCAGCCAAGTCTCCGGGATCCTACCCGCGGGGCAGTACTTC. The gene calls are TRBV10-1 and TRBJ2-7, with D possibly matching TRBD2 (5 bases). The CDR3 has 16 amino acids. Germline V gives CDR1 WNHNN, CDR2 SYGVQD (reference sequence).

This chain joins TRBV10-3 and TRBJ1-2; a weak D match, TRBD1 (6 bases). Trimming removed 4 bases from V and 5 bases from J, with 14 bases in between. Per the germline V gene, CDR1 is ENHRY and CDR2 is SYGVKD. This CDR3 contains 14 residues. The CDR3 coding sequence is TGTGCCATCAGTGGGACAGCTGACGGGTATGGCTACACCTTC. Its protein product is CAISGTADGYGYTF.

As to this clonotype: The junction departs from the called germline gene at one end, perhaps through a read error. This rearrangement joins TRBV20-1 to TRBJ2-1, with a tentative D call TRBD2 (5 bases). Germline-derived CDR1 and CDR2 are DFQATT and SNEGSKA (reference sequence). CDR3 length: 10 amino acids. DNA of the CDR3: TGCAGTGCCCCCGGACTTCCCCCACTCTTC. Amino acid sequence: CSAPGLPPLF.

This sequence joins TRBV20-1 and TRBJ2-1; D may correspond to TRBD1 or TRBD2 (5 bases each). Germline V lookup: CDR1 DFQATT, CDR2 SNEGSKA (reference sequence). The V end lost 3 bases, the J end lost 0 bases, and 12 bases lay between the germline ends. The CDR3 spans 15 residues. This CDR3 reads CSASEPGSSYNEQFF. The DNA for the CDR3 is TGCAGTGCTAGTGAGCCAGGGAGCTCCTACAATGAGCAGTTCTTC.

This clonotype was detected ten times or more. V is TRBV15 and J is TRBJ1-1; the D gene is possibly TRBD1 (5 bases). Trimming took off 8 bases at V and 4 bases at J, with 14 bases between the two ends. Per germline, CDR1 LNHNV and CDR2 YYDKDF (reference sequence). The CDR3 is made up of 13 amino acids. The CDR3 DNA reads as TGTGCCACCGGGGGTAAGCGAACCACTGAAGCTTTCTTT. Amino acid sequence: CATGGKRTTEAFF.

Ten or more counts support this clonotype. The chain is built from TRBV20-1 and TRBJ1-2; D might be TRBD1 (5 bases). Per germline, CDR1 DFQATT and CDR2 SNEGSKA (reference sequence). The CDR3 has 14 residues. V lost 1 base, J lost 3 bases, and 12 bases lay in between. CDR3 sequence: CSARALGGDYGYTF. CDR3 coding DNA: TGCAGTGCTAGAGCCCTCGGAGGGGACTATGGCTACACCTTC.

The CDR3 DNA sequence: TGTGCCAGCAGCTTGAGACAGACCAGCACAGATACGCAGTATTTT. Amino acid sequence: CASSLRQTSTDTQYF. This chain joins TRBV7-3 and TRBJ2-3, with D possibly TRBD1 on 5 matching bases. V dropped 3 bases and J dropped 0 bases, with 10 bases sitting between them. The CDR3 has 15 amino acids. CDR1 and CDR2 from the germline V gene are SGHTA and FQGTGA.